The rows below give T cell receptor beta chains drawn from one sample of a study of lymphopenia after photon versus proton radiotherapy. Libraries were prepared by immunoSEQ multiplex PCR; TCRdb keeps only in-frame clonotypes and omits some of them. The sample carries 150,000 to 200,000 clones, less than 90% recorded once. This specimen consisted of peripheral blood, obtained from a patient treated with photon-based radiotherapy. Source of these receptors: a man aged 45 to 65 with gastric cancer. Both conserved end residues are part of each CDR3. The D gene is left open where the match is weak.

>TRBV5-1|TRBJ1-1|.
TGCGCCAGCAGCTTGGCCGACAGGCTGAGCACTGAAGCTTTCTTT
CASSLADRLSTEAFF
>TRBV4-2|TRBJ2-1|.
TGTGCCAGCAGCCCCCGAGGTGGGCCAAGCGTCCATGAGCAGTTCTTC
CASSPRGGPSVHEQFF
>TRBV30|TRBJ2-5|.
TGTGCCTGGAGCGAAGAGACCCAGTACTTC
CAWSEETQYF
>TRBV6-6|TRBJ1-2|TRBD1
TGTGCCAGCAGCATCACCCGGGACAGGGGAGGCTACACCTTC
CASSITRDRGGYTF
>TRBV7-6|TRBJ2-1|TRBD2
TGTGCCAGCAGCTTCTCAGCGGGAGGTGTGAATGAGCAGTTCTTC
CASSFSAGGVNEQFF
>TRBV21-1|TRBJ2-7|.
TGTGCCAGCAGCACCCAATACTCGGGACGCCGGAAACTCTACGAGCAGTACTTC
CASSTQYSGRRKLYEQYF
>TRBV9|TRBJ2-5|.
TGTGCCAGCAGCGTAGGGGGCCTTGGAGAGGGGAAAGAGACCCAGTACTTC
CASSVGGLGEGKETQYF
>TRBV4-2|TRBJ1-2|.
TGTGCCAGCAGCCAAGAATTCGACGAGGGAGGGCTCTATGGCTACACCTTC
CASSQEFDEGGLYGYTF
>TRBV2|TRBJ2-3|.
TGTGCCAGCAGAGCGGTGGATACGCAGTATTTT
CASRAVDTQYF
>TRBV30|TRBJ2-6|.
TGTGCCCGAACAGGGACCGCGGCCCTCTCTGGGGCCAACGTCCTGACTTTC
CARTGTAALSGANVLTF
>TRBV5-1|TRBJ2-2|.
TGCGCCAGCAGCTCGAGGGGGTCCGGCACCGGGGAGCTGTTTTTT
CASSSRGSGTGELFF
>TRBV5-1|TRBJ2-5|TRBD1
TGCGCCAGCAGCTTGGCCAAGGGGACAGCCCAAGAGACCCAGTACTTC
CASSLAKGTAQETQYF
>TRBV4-3|TRBJ2-1|.
TGCGCCAGCAGCCGGCAGAGCGGACGGCAGTTCTTC
CASSRQSGRQFF
>TRBV7-8|TRBJ1-2|.
TGTGCCAGCAGCTTAGAAGGGCAGAGCTATGGCTACACCTTC
CASSLEGQSYGYTF
>TRBV29-1|TRBJ2-5|TRBD2
TGCAGCGTTTCTGCGGGAGAGGAGACCCAGTACTTC
CSVSAGEETQYF
>TRBV28|TRBJ2-7|TRBD1
TGTGCCAGCTCATTTTCCGGGACAGGGGGCCACGAGCAGTACTTC
CASSFSGTGGHEQYF
>TRBV5-1|TRBJ2-3|.
TGCGCCAGCAGAAATAGCGGCTCTTCCACAGATACGCAGTATTTT
CASRNSGSSTDTQYF